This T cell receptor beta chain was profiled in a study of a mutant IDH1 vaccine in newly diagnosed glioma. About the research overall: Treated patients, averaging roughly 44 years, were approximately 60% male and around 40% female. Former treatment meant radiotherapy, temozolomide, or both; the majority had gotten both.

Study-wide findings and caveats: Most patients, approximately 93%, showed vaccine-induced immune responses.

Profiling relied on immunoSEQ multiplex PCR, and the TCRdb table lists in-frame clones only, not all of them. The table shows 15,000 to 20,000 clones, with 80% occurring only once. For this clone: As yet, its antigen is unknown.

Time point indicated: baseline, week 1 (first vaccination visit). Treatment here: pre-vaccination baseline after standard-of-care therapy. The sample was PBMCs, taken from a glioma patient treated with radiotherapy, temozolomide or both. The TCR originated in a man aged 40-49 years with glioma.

This CDR3 reads CASSEGLAGYNEQFF. The CDR3, as DNA: TGTGCCAGCAGTGAGGGACTAGCGGGTTACAATGAGCAGTTCTTC. The genes are TRBV6-1 and TRBJ2-1; 12 bases agree with TRBD2. The CDR3 consists of 15 residues. Germline V gives CDR1 MNHNS, CDR2 SASEGT. The V segment lost 3 bases and the J segment 4 bases; nucleotides outside the gene matches: 1.